The 23 T cell receptor beta chains given below trace back to one sample, sequenced in a study of regulatory T cells in long-lasting Graves disease. Indicated time point: persistent/refractory GD, antithyroid drugs over 5 years with positive TRAb. The TCR library used RNA extracted from PBMCs. Construction of TCR beta libraries relied on iRepertoire HTBI primers and on Arm-PCR targeting CDR3 regions. TCRdb fed the multiplex PCR reads into MiXCR, producing one record per CDR3 protein. The data hold 350,000 to 450,000 distinct CDR3 sequences, with roughly 25% observed a single time. The source was peripheral blood mononuclear cells (PBMCs), collected when the disease was refractory, from a patient treated with antithyroid drugs. The receptor set was obtained from a woman aged 40 to 49 with Graves disease.

The chain recombines TRBV11-2 with TRBJ2-1, with TRBD2 matching over 8 bases. V was clipped by 6 bases and J by 6 bases; unmatched bases: 10. The CDR3 sequence is 15 residues long. CDR1 and CDR2 (germline): SGHAT, FQNNGV. CDR3 in DNA: TGTGCCAGCAGGACGCGGGGGGCTCTTTCCAATGAGCAGTTCTTC. Translated, it gives CASRTRGALSNEQFF.

This clonotype showed up many times. CDR3 region: CASTTSGTYNEQFF. The CDR3 nucleotides are TGTGCCAGTACAACTAGCGGGACATACAATGAGCAGTTCTTC. The chain recombines TRBV25-1 with TRBJ2-1, with TRBD2 matching 10 bases. Trimming at V came to 9 bases and at J to 4 bases, leaving 6 bases not matched to a gene. Germline V lookup: CDR1 MGHDK, CDR2 SYGVNS. The CDR3 sequence is 14 residues long.

The chain recombines TRBV30 with TRBJ1-1, with no clear D. Trimming stripped 4 bases from V and 1 base from J, with 10 bases between. Germline values: CDR1 GTSNPN, CDR2 SVGIG (reference sequence). The CDR3 extends over 13 amino acids. CDR3 in DNA: TGTGCCTGGAAGGGTGTGGGGAACACTGAAGCTTTCTTT. Protein product: CAWKGVGNTEAFF.

There are a few counts of this clonotype. The rearrangement joins TRBV11-2 to TRBJ2-5; D gene unclear. Trimming took off 7 bases at V and 7 bases at J, with 22 bases between the two ends. There are 15 residues in the CDR3. CDR1 is SGHAT, CDR2 FQNNGV, per germline. CDR3 sequence: CASTQDRHRQRTQYF. For the CDR3, the DNA is TGTGCCAGCACCCAGGATAGGCACCGTCAGAGGACCCAGTACTTC.

On this clonotype: The junction shows a germline mismatch at one end, possibly a read error. The chain has TRBV27 and TRBJ1-1, with a possible D match to TRBD1 (6 bases). This CDR3 comprises 15 residues. Germline CDR1 and CDR2: MNHEY and SMNVEV (reference sequence). The CDR3 region has the DNA TGTGCCAACAGTTTAAAAAGGACAGCTTGGATCGAAGCTTTCTTT. Residues: CANSLKRTAWIEAFF.

The chain couples TRBV11-2 to TRBJ1-2; D perhaps matches TRBD1 (5 bases). CDR3 length equals 18 residues. The germline V and J ends were trimmed by 4 bases and 5 bases, with 26 bases remaining between them. CDR1 is SGHAT and CDR2 is FQNNGV in the germline V gene. The DNA for the CDR3 is TGTGCCAGCAGCTCGTCACCGGCAGGGCGCGAGGACCTATATGGCTACACCTTC. Translated: CASSSSPAGREDLYGYTF.

This clonotype was counted ten times or more. The chain carries TRBV7-8 and TRBJ2-5; 8 nucleotides align to TRBD2. With 5 bases clipped from V and 6 bases from J, the junction kept 17 bases outside the gene matches. Germline V gene data show CDR1 as SGHVS and CDR2 as FQNEAQ. This CDR3 contains 17 residues. The CDR3 spells CASSPAAGVGMVKTQYF. The DNA for the CDR3 is TGTGCCAGCAGCCCTGCAGCGGGAGTGGGTATGGTGAAGACCCAGTACTTC.

This clonotype was seen repeatedly, ten times or more. The CDR3 is CSAPPHPGKTQYF. The CDR3 nucleotides read TGCAGTGCTCCCCCTCACCCCGGGAAGACCCAGTACTTC. J is TRBJ2-5 and V is TRBV20-1; possible D gene TRBD2, 5 bases. The germline gives CDR1 DFQATT, CDR2 SNEGSKA (reference sequence). V was shortened by 5 bases and J by 6 bases, with 16 bases between the two germline ends. This CDR3 spans 13 amino acids.

The chain has TRBV30 and TRBJ2-5, with D perhaps TRBD2 (6 bases). The CDR3 is made up of 12 amino acids. Trimming shortened V by 5 bases and J by 5 bases, and 12 bases separated the two germline ends. Per the germline V gene, CDR1 is GTSNPN and CDR2 is SVGIG (reference sequence). This CDR3 is CAWSTSRETQYF. The CDR3 DNA follows: TGTGCCTGGTCGACTAGTCGGGAGACCCAGTACTTC.

This rearrangement joins TRBV25-1 to TRBJ1-4; the D is unclear. The ends were cut back, 6 bases at V and 4 bases at J, with 18 bases in the middle. The CDR3 consists of 16 residues. Germline V CDR1 and CDR2: MGHDK, SYGVNS. The CDR3 reads CASSPSPGRYNEKLFF. The CDR3 nucleotides are TGTGCCAGCAGCCCCTCCCCCGGGAGATATAATGAAAAACTGTTTTTT.

This clonotype was observed once. At one end, the junction sequence differs from germline, possibly due to a read error. This chain connects TRBV5-5 to TRBJ2-6; maybe TRBD1 (5 bases). This CDR3 spans 18 amino acids. Germline loops: CDR1 SGHKS, CDR2 YYEKEE (reference sequence). Here the CDR3 reads CASSLGQSQSSGANILTF. CDR3 DNA sequence: TGTGCCAGCAGCTTGGGGCAGAGTCAGAGCTCTGGGGCCAACATCCTGACTTTC.

This clonotype was counted many times. The CDR3 bases are TGTGCCAGCATCAATTCACTAGCGTTAAAGACCCAGTACTTC. Protein: CASINSLALKTQYF. This chain links TRBV28 with TRBJ2-5, with 7 bases matching TRBD2. The CDR3 consists of 14 residues. The trim removed 7 bases at V and 6 bases at J, leaving 11 bases unmatched. Germline lookup yields CDR1 MDHEN and CDR2 SYDVKM.

The CDR3 coding sequence is TGTGCCAGCAGTTTAACGCCCGGCTCTGGAAACACCATATATTTT. Its protein product is CASSLTPGSGNTIYF. J is TRBJ1-3 and V is TRBV12-3 or TRBV12-4; D uncertain. Deletions cut 2 bases from V and 0 bases from J, with 8 bases between. The CDR3 loop spans 15 amino acids.

The V call is TRBV11-2, the J call TRBJ1-3, with unresolved D. Per germline, CDR1 SGHAT and CDR2 FQNNGV. Trimming pared 5 bases from V and 0 bases from J, leaving 14 bases between. The CDR3 runs to 16 residues. In nucleotides, the CDR3 is TGTGCCAGCAGCATTAGACGGACTCTCTCTGGAAACACCATATATTTT. Translation: CASSIRRTLSGNTIYF. The full variable domain, in which reference TRBV11-2 and TRBJ1-3 provide the parts outside the CDR3, is EAGVAQSPRYKIIEKRQSVAFWCNPISGHATLYWYQQILGQGPKLLIQFQNNGVVDDSQLPKDRFSAERLKGVDSTLKIQPAKLEDSAVYLCASSIRRTLSGNTIYFGEGSWLTVV.

This clonotype was seen ten or more times. The rearrangement joins TRBV28 to TRBJ1-1, with D perhaps TRBD1 (6 bases). This CDR3 comprises 15 residues. CDR1 and CDR2 from the germline V gene are MDHEN and SYDVKM. The V gene lost 5 bases and the J gene lost 8 bases, with 21 bases spanning the gap. The CDR3 sequence: CASSGGSVGTDEAFF. The CDR3 nucleotides are TGTGCCAGCAGTGGGGGCTCGGTAGGTACAGACGAAGCTTTCTTT.

The sample holds a few counts of this clonotype. Here the CDR3 reads CASSLLGGIGTEAFF. In nucleotides, the CDR3 is TGCGCCAGCAGCTTGTTGGGGGGAATAGGCACTGAAGCTTTCTTT. The V call is TRBV5-1, the J call TRBJ1-1; maybe TRBD1 (5 bases). The V end was cut by 1 base, the J end by 4 bases, with 14 bases between. The length of the CDR3 is 15 residues. Germline CDR1 and CDR2: SGHRS and YFSETQ.

This chain uses TRBV24-1 with TRBJ2-5; D unresolved. Per the germline V gene, CDR1 is KGHDR and CDR2 is SFDVKD. Trimming took off 3 bases at V and 3 bases at J, with 4 bases between the two ends. This CDR3 spans 12 amino acids. CDR3 region: CATSDPEETQYF. The CDR3, as DNA: TGTGCCACCAGTGATCCGGAAGAGACCCAGTACTTC.

The rearrangement uses TRBV6-2 or TRBV6-3 and TRBJ1-3; D ambiguous. The CDR3 has 14 residues. The V gene's germline CDR1 is MNHEY and CDR2 SVGEGT. V shed 2 bases and J shed 0 bases, with 5 bases lying between them. In nucleotides, the CDR3 is TGTGCCAGCAGTTACCCTCTCTCTGGAAACACCATATATTTT. Translating it yields CASSYPLSGNTIYF.

This clonotype was seen repeatedly, ten times or more. The J gene is TRBJ2-7, the V gene TRBV28, with 10 bases identical to TRBD2. Germline CDR1 and CDR2: MDHEN and SYDVKM. The CDR3 has 17 amino acids. After removal of 4 bases from V and 2 bases from J, the junction contained 11 bases not matched to a gene. The CDR3 is CASSYSGRPLSAYEQYF. The CDR3 DNA sequence: TGTGCCAGCAGTTATAGCGGGAGGCCTCTTTCGGCCTACGAGCAGTACTTC. The full variable domain, its missing parts supplied by reference TRBV28 and TRBJ2-7, is DVKVTQSSRYLVKRTGEKVFLECVQDMDHENMFWYRQDPGLGLRLIYFSYDVKMKEKGDIPEGYSVSREKKERFSLILESASTNQTSMYLCASSYSGRPLSAYEQYFGPGTRLTVT.

This clonotype came up many times. CDR3 region: CASRLASYEQYF. CDR3 DNA sequence: TGTGCCAGCAGGTTAGCCTCCTACGAGCAGTACTTC. The rearrangement joins TRBV28 to TRBJ2-7; D not certain. Germline lookup yields CDR1 MDHEN and CDR2 SYDVKM. CDR3 length equals 12 residues. Trimming took 6 bases from V and 0 from J, leaving 6 bases between them.

This clonotype was observed a few times. The chain combines TRBV20-1 with TRBJ1-6; TRBD1 agrees at 7 bases. The CDR3 sequence is 16 residues long. With V trimmed by 0 bases and J by 7 bases, 9 bases remained unmatched. Germline CDR1 and CDR2: DFQATT and SNEGSKA (reference sequence). This CDR3 reads CSARDGTQGTNSPLHF. The CDR3 bases are TGCAGTGCTAGAGACGGCACACAGGGGACAAATTCACCCCTCCACTTT.

This clonotype was counted ten times or more. The rearrangement links TRBV2 to TRBJ1-1; D not resolved. Per germline, CDR1 SNHLY and CDR2 FYNNEI. The CDR3 is 11 residues long. V was cut by 2 bases and J by 6 bases, with 4 bases left in between. This CDR3 is CASSEYPEAFF. The CDR3 nucleotides are TGTGCCAGCAGTGAATACCCTGAAGCTTTCTTT.

This clonotype was picked up many times. The V call is TRBV28, the J call TRBJ1-1; D call uncertain. The CDR3 is 14 residues long. V lost 2 bases to trimming and J lost 5 bases, with 12 bases between them. CDR1 and CDR2 (germline): MDHEN, SYDVKM. The CDR3 coding sequence is TGTGCCAGCAGTTTACCCGCCGTTAAGACTGAAGCTTTCTTT. As protein: CASSLPAVKTEAFF.